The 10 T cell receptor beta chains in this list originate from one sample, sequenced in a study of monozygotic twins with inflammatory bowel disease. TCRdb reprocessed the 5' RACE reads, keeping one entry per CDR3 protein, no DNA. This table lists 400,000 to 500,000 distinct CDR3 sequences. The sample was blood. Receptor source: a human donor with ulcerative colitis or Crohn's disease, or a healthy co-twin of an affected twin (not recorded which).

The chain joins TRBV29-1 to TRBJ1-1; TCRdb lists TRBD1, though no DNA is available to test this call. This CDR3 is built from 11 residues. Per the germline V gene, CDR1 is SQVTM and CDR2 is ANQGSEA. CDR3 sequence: CSYDRAAEAFF. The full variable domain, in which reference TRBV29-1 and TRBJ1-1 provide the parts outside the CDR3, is SAVISQKPSRDICQRGTSLTIQCQVDSQVTMMFWYRQQPGQSLTLIATANQGSEATYESGFVIDKFPISRPNLTFSTLTVSNMSPEDSSIYLCSYDRAAEAFFGQGTRLTVV.

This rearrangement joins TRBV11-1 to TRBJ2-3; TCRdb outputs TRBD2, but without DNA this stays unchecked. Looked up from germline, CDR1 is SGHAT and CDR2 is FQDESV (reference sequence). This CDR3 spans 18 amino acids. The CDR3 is CASSHPSGGAAGTDTQYF.

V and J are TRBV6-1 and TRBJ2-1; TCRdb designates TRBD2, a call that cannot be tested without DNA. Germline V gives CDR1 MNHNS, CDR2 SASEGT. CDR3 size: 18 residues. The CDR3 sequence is CAGGARPGGATSYNEQFF.

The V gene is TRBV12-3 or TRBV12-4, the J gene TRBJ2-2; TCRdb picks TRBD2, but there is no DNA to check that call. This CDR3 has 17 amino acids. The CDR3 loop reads CASSLKASGRHTGELFF.

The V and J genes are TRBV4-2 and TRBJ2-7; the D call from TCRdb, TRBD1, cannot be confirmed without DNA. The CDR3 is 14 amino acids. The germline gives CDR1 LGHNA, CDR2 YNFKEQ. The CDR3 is CASSQRSGNPEQYF.

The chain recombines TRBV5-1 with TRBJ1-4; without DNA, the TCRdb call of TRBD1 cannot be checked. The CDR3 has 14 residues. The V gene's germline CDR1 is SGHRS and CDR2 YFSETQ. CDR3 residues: CASSIQGADEKLFF.

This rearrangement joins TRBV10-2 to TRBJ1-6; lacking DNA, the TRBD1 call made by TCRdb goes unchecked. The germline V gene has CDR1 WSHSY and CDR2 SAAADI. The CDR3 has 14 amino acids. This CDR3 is CASSGGQGNSPLHF.

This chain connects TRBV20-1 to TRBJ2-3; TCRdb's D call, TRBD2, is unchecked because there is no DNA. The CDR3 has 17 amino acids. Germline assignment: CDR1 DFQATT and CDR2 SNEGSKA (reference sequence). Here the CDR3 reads CSARAPGRSGNTDTQYF.

The CDR3: CSARTRAFPNQPQHF. The genes are TRBV20-1 and TRBJ1-5. Germline CDR1 and CDR2: DFQATT and SNEGSKA (reference sequence). This CDR3 has 15 residues.

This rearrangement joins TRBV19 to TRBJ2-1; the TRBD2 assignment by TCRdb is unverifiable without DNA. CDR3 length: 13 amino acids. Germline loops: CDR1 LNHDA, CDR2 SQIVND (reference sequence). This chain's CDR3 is CASSIAKRGEQFF.